This TCR beta chain was sequenced for a study of T cells in Graves' hyperthyroidism and ophthalmopathy. Calling Graves' hyperthyroidism stable meant ophthalmopathy did not progress within 18 months. The germline V gene encodes CDR1 LNHDA and CDR2 SQIVND (reference sequence). V lost 0 bases to trimming and J lost 3 bases, with 9 bases between them. The CDR3 length is 14 residues. Amplification targeted TCR beta CDR3 regions from RNA transcripts. RT-PCR in the first round (using the HTBI primer set) targeted the TCR CDR3. MiXCR, applied by TCRdb to the multiplex PCR reads, yields one record per CDR3 protein. The sample lists roughly 700,000 distinct CDR3 sequences, roughly a third occurring once. The sample holds a few counts of this clonotype.

The chain carries TRBV19 and TRBJ2-7; D gene unclear. The sequenced sample consisted of blood. The source of this sequence is a woman between 40 and 55 years old with Graves' hyperthyroidism. The CDR3 bases are TGTGCCAGTAGTATAGATGCCAGTGGCTACGAGCAGTACTTC. Its translation: CASSIDASGYEQYF.